This T cell receptor (beta chain) appears in the sequencing data of a study of blood T cell repertoires in COVID-19. In the study overall: COVID-19 samples from acute and convalescent phases originated in the United States, Italy and Spain.

The protocol was immunoSEQ multiplex PCR, while the TCRdb copy is restricted to in-frame clones and leaves out a portion. The repertoire has about 370,000 clones, 80% to 90% of them found once; the top ten carry less than 1.2%. The CDR3 totals 17 residues. Germline loops: CDR1 KGHDR, CDR2 SFDVKD. J was trimmed by 1 base and V by 4 bases; bases with no gene match: 4. All enrollees were about 18 to 89 years old and from about two dozen US areas. Sequencing was performed on PBMCs or T cells enriched from blood (not recorded which). The rearrangement links TRBV24-1 to TRBJ2-5; 14 positions match TRBD2. The receptor was isolated from a man between 18 and 35 years old who had recovered from COVID-19. This CDR3 reads CATSDRLAGGFQETQYF. CDR3 sequence (DNA): TGTGCCACCAGTGACCGACTAGCGGGGGGGTTCCAAGAGACCCAGTACTTC.